This passage covers 9 T cell receptor beta chains from one sample sequenced in a study of vaccination effects on CD4 cells after COVID-19 (dated by TCRdb to 2022 to 2024). In the ViraFEST assay, PBMC were stimulated with viral peptide pools, and TCR sequencing was then used to find antigen-specific CD4+ T cell clonotypes based on their expansion. After 10 days of culture, CD4+ T cells were isolated with the EasySep CD4+ T cell isolation kit. Each participant received two doses of an mRNA SARS-CoV-2 vaccine, either BNT162b2 or mRNA-1273. No antigen has been identified for these receptors. The library was obtained by the immunoSEQ multiplex PCR assay. The source is immuneACCESS, and TCRdb retained only in-frame sequences with V and J called. Part of the clones is not carried over; for the studies checked, unresolved V genes explain less than half of this, and the remainder is unexplained. Here the sample has tens of thousands of clones; roughly 71% occur a single time. Of the sample, 9% to 10% is held by the ten largest clones.

The specimen was CD4+ T cells from PBMCs cultured with HCoV-NL63 spike peptides, collected after COVID-19 vaccination. The cell subset or site label corresponds to: HCoV-NL63 spike overlapping peptide pool stimulation. The receptors originated from a human donor who received a COVID-19 vaccine.

The chain links TRBV7-9 to TRBJ2-5, with D unresolved. The ends were cut back, 5 bases at V and 4 bases at J, with 5 bases in the middle. The V gene's germline CDR1 is SEHNR and CDR2 FQNEAQ (reference sequence). The CDR3 loop spans 11 amino acids. The CDR3 DNA sequence: TGTGCCAGCAGCGAAGGAGAGACCCAGTACTTC. It is translated as CASSEGETQYF.

This clone was counted once. V and J are TRBV2 and TRBJ2-3; no definite D call. Trimming cost V 6 bases and J 4 bases, with 5 bases left between them. This CDR3 is 11 amino acids long. Germline CDR1 and CDR2: SNHLY and FYNNEI. The CDR3 region is CASRNPDTQYF. The CDR3 nucleotides read TGTGCCAGCAGGAATCCAGATACGCAGTATTTT. Filled out from reference TRBV2 and TRBJ2-3, the complete variable domain reads EPEVTQTPSHQVTQMGQEVILRCVPISNHLYFYWYRQILGQKVEFLVSFYNNEISEKSEIFDDQFSVERPDGSNFTLKIRSTKLEDSAMYFCASRNPDTQYFGPGTRLTVL.

The rearrangement links TRBV19 to TRBJ2-1, with 7 bases that match TRBD2. V shed 3 bases, J shed 4 bases, and the junction held 9 bases outside the gene matches. The CDR3 covers 16 residues. From germline, CDR1 is LNHDA and CDR2 SQIVND (reference sequence). CDR3 loop: CASSIPSGILYNEQFF. Here the CDR3 DNA reads TGTGCCAGTAGTATTCCCAGCGGGATTCTATACAATGAGCAGTTCTTC.

This chain uses TRBV4-1 with TRBJ2-1; D tentatively fits TRBD1 or TRBD2 (5 bases each). This CDR3 region has 15 residues. Trimming pared 4 bases from V and 6 bases from J, leaving 16 bases between. Germline lookup yields CDR1 MGHRA and CDR2 YSYEKL. The CDR3 loop is CASSPFEGISNEQFF. Here the CDR3 DNA reads TGCGCCAGCAGCCCCTTTGAGGGGATTAGCAATGAGCAGTTCTTC.

CDR3 sequence reads: CASSVVGTLNTDTQYF. CDR3 nucleotide sequence: TGTGCCAGCAGCGTAGTGGGGACACTTAACACAGATACGCAGTATTTT. The rearrangement links TRBV9 to TRBJ2-3, with TRBD1 as a possible D gene (6 bases). V was trimmed by 0 bases and J by 2 bases, leaving 13 bases between them. CDR3 length equals 16 residues. The germline CDR1 and CDR2 sequences are SGDLS and YYNGEE.

This chain uses TRBV6-5 with TRBJ2-5, with D hard to call. Germline-derived CDR1 and CDR2 are MNHEY and SVGAGI. The CDR3 is 13 residues long. Trimming stripped 2 bases from V and 7 bases from J, with 11 bases between. CDR3 sequence: CASSYGNLGTQYF. CDR3 coding DNA: TGTGCCAGCAGTTACGGGAATCTGGGGACCCAGTACTTC.

The chain couples TRBV27 to TRBJ2-5; no reliable D call. Germline loops: CDR1 MNHEY, CDR2 SMNVEV (reference sequence). This CDR3 spans 14 amino acids. Trimming left V 0 bases short and J 0 bases short, with 5 bases between. The CDR3, as DNA: TGTGCCAGCAGTTTATCGCACTACCAAGAGACCCAGTACTTC. Residues: CASSLSHYQETQYF.

The rearrangement uses TRBV3-1 (or the pseudogene TRBV3-2) and TRBJ1-1; D not certain. V gave up 0 bases and J gave up 5 bases, with 10 bases separating them. Germline V gives CDR1 LGHDT, CDR2 YNNKEL (reference sequence). This CDR3 has 14 amino acids. CDR3 in amino acids: CASSQEPGVTEAFF. CDR3 nucleotides: TGTGCCAGCAGCCAAGAACCGGGAGTTACTGAAGCTTTCTTT.

CDR3 residues: CSASEVAGGPSSYNEQFF. CDR3 sequence (DNA): TGCAGTGCTAGTGAGGTAGCGGGAGGCCCTAGCTCCTACAATGAGCAGTTCTTC. V gene TRBV20-1 combines with J gene TRBJ2-1; the match to TRBD2 covers 10 bases. The length of the CDR3 is 18 residues. CDR1 and CDR2 from the germline V gene are DFQATT and SNEGSKA (reference sequence). V was clipped by 3 bases and J by 0 bases; unmatched bases: 11.